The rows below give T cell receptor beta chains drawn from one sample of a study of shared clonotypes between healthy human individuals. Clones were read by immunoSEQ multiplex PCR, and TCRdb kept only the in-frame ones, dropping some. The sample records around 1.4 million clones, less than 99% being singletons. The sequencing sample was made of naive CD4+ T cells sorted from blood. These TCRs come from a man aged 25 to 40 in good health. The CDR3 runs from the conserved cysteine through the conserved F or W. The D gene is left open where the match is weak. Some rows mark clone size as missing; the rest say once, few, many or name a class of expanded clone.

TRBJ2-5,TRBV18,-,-,TGTGCCAGCTCACCACGACACCTAAGCATTGAGACCCAGTACTTC,CASSPRHLSIETQYF
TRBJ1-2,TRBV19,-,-,TGTGCCAGTAGTGAGGAGCAAGCTAACTATGGCTACACCTTC,CASSEEQANYGYTF
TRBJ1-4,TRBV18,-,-,TGTGCCAGCTCACAAAACGGAATTCAGGGAAATGAAAAACTGTTTTTT,CASSQNGIQGNEKLFF
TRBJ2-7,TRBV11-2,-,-,TGTGCCAGCAGCCGCGCCGGGAGCGGTTACGAGCAGTACTTC,CASSRAGSGYEQYF
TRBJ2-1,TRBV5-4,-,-,TGTGCCAGCAGCTTGCCTCGTCCGACGGGGCCTGGAGTCGATGAGCAGTTCTTC,CASSLPRPTGPGVDEQFF
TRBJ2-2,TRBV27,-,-,TGTGCCAGCAGTTTATGGCAGGCTAGCGACTCGAACACCGGGGAGCTGTTTTTT,CASSLWQASDSNTGELFF
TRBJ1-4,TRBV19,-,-,TGTGCCAGTAGTATCTTAGCCGGGCATGGTGAAAAACTGTTTTTT,CASSILAGHGEKLFF
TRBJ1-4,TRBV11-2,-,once,TGTGCCAGCAGCTTAAGGAATCCTTGGGTTGATGAAAAACTGTTTTTT,CASSLRNPWVDEKLFF
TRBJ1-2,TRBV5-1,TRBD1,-,TGCGCCAGCAGCCCGGACAGGGGCTATGGCTACACCTTC,CASSPDRGYGYTF
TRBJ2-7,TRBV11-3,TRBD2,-,TGTGCCAGCAGCTTAGGAGGACTAGCGGGAGGCTACGAGCAGTACTTC,CASSLGGLAGGYEQYF
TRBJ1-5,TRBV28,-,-,TGTGCCAGCATCTATGGTCAGGGACAGCCCCAGCATTTT,CASIYGQGQPQHF
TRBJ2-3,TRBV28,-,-,TGTGCCAGCAGTTTATTCCCAGATACGCAGTATTTT,CASSLFPDTQYF
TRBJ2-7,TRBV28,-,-,TGTGCCAGCAGTGTGGGGACCTACGAGCAGTACTTC,CASSVGTYEQYF
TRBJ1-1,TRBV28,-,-,TGTGCCAGCAGTTTAGACAGTCCCCTTGAAGCTTTCTTT,CASSLDSPLEAFF
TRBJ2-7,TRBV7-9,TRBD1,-,TGTGCCAGCAGCCCCACACAGGGGCTGCGTAACGAGCAGTACTTC,CASSPTQGLRNEQYF
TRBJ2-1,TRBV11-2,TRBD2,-,TGTGCCAGCAGCTTTCTGGGCGGGAGTTCCTACAATGAGCAGTTCTTC,CASSFLGGSSYNEQFF
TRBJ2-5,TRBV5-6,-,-,TGTGCCAGCAGCACAGCGGAGACCCAGTACTTC,CASSTAETQYF
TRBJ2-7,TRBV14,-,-,TGTGCCAGCAGCCATGGGGTTCTTTGGGAGCCGGGGTCCTACGAGCAGTACTTC,CASSHGVLWEPGSYEQYF
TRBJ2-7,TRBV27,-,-,TGTGCCAGCAGTCTTAGACAGGGAGGGGACTACGAGCAGTACTTC,CASSLRQGGDYEQYF
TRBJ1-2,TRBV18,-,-,TGTGCCAGCTCAGGGCGTCATTATGGCTACACCTTC,CASSGRHYGYTF
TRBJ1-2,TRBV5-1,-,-,TGCGCCAGCAGCTTGGCGGAGAACTATGGCTACACCTTC,CASSLAENYGYTF
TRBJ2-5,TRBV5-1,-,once,TGCGCCAGCAGCTTGGGGGGGAAAGAGACCCAGTACTTC,CASSLGGKETQYF
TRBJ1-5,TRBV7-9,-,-,TGTGCCAGCAGCTCCACCACGAAGCAGCCCCAGCATTTT,CASSSTTKQPQHF
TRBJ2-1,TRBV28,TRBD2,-,TGTGCCAGCAGTTTACAGCGGGAGGTCGGGAATGAGCAGTTCTTC,CASSLQREVGNEQFF
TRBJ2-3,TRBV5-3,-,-,TGTGCCAGAAGCCCTGGTAGGGTCTCTCGGCCGGATACGCAGTATTTT,CARSPGRVSRPDTQYF
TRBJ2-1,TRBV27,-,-,TGTGCCAGCAGTTTACTCTACCGGGATTCTAACAATGAGCAGTTCTTC,CASSLLYRDSNNEQFF
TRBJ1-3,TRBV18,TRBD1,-,TGTGCCAGCTCACCCTTTGGGACAGCACCCTCTGGAAACACCATATATTTT,CASSPFGTAPSGNTIYF
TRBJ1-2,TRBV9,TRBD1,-,TGTGCCACTTCCGACACACAGGGGGTATGTGGCTACACCTTC,CATSDTQGVCGYTF
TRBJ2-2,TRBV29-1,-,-,TGCAGCATGAGACCTACCGGGAACACCGGGGAGCTGTTTTTT,CSMRPTGNTGELFF
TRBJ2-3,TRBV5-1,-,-,TGCGCCAGCAGCTTGGATCTGGGCGGCGGCACAGATACGCAGTATTTT,CASSLDLGGGTDTQYF
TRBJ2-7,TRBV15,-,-,TGTGCCACCAGCAGTGGCCCCTGGGGCTACGAGCAGTACTTC,CATSSGPWGYEQYF
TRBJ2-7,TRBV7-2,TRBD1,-,TGTGCCAGCAGCCCGCGCCAGGGGGCGAGGCGGAGCTCCTACGAGCAGTACTTC,CASSPRQGARRSSYEQYF
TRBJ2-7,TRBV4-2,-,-,TGTGCCAGCAGCCAGGATACAGGGCTTACCAACTACGAGCAGTACTTC,CASSQDTGLTNYEQYF
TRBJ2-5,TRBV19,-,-,TGTGCCAGTAGTATAGCGACTAGACAAGAGACCCAGTACTTC,CASSIATRQETQYF
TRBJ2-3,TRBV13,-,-,TGTGCCAGCAGCTTGTCGGACCTTTCGGGCACAGATACGCAGTATTTT,CASSLSDLSGTDTQYF
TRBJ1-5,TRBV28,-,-,TGTGCCAGCAGCCAGGACGTGGAGGGTGATCAGCCCCAGCATTTT,CASSQDVEGDQPQHF
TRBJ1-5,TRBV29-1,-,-,TGCAGCGTGGGCGGGGTCAATCAGCCCCAGCATTTT,CSVGGVNQPQHF
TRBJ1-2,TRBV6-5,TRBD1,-,TGTGCCAGCAGTTACCAAGGACAGGACAGCTATGGCTACACCTTC,CASSYQGQDSYGYTF
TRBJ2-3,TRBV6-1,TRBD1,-,TGTGCCGAGGGGGCGAGAACAGATACGCAGTATTTT,CAEGARTDTQYF
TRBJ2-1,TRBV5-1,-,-,TGCGCCAGCAATGGGGCGGGACTTTTCGCTAATGAGCAGTTCTTC,CASNGAGLFANEQFF
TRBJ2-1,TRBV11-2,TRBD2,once,TGTGCCAGCAGCTCATCGGGGGAGGGCCTGAATGAGCAGTTCTTC,CASSSSGEGLNEQFF
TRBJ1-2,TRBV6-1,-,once,TGTGCCAGCAGTGACCTAGGGCTCTATGGCTACACCTTC,CASSDLGLYGYTF
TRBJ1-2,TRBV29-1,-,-,TGCAGCGTCGAGACAGATAATGGGACCTTC,CSVETDNGTF
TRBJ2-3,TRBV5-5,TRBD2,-,TGTGCCAGCACCGCCGGGGGAGGGCTGGGAGATACGCAGTATTTT,CASTAGGGLGDTQYF
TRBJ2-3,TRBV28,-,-,TGTGCCAGCAGTTACAGGGTCTACACAGATACGCAGTATTTT,CASSYRVYTDTQYF
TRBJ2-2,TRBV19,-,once,TGTGCCAGTAGTATAGTTAGAGTCACCTACACCGGGGAGCTGTTTTTT,CASSIVRVTYTGELFF
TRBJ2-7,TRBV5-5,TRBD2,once,TGTGCCAGCAGCTTGGAGCGGGACCACACCTATGAGCAGTACTTC,CASSLERDHTYEQYF
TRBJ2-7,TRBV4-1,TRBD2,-,TGCGCCAGCAGCCGAGTTGGGGCGGGGGGTTACGAGCAGTACTTC,CASSRVGAGGYEQYF
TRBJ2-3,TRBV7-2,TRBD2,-,TGTGCCAGCAGCTTGAGCGGGAGGGCCAGGACAGATACGCAGTATTTT,CASSLSGRARTDTQYF
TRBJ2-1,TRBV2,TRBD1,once,TGTGCCAGCAGTGAATCTGGGACAGTCTCCTACAATGAGCAGTTCTTC,CASSESGTVSYNEQFF
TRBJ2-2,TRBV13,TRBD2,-,TGTGCCAGCAGCCCCAGACTAGCGGGACGGACCGGGGAGCTGTTTTTT,CASSPRLAGRTGELFF
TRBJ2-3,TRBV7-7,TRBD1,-,TGTGCCAGCAGCCAGACAGGGACAGATACGCAGTATTTT,CASSQTGTDTQYF
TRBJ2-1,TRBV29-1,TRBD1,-,TGCAGCGTTGCGGCTCGGGCAGGGGGTTGGAATGAGCAGTTCTTC,CSVAARAGGWNEQFF
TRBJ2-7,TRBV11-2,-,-,TGTGCCAGCAGCGGGTATCTCTACGAGCAGTACTTC,CASSGYLYEQYF
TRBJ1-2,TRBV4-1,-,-,TGCGCCAGCACGCCGGGCGGGCTTGCTTATGGCTACACCTTC,CASTPGGLAYGYTF
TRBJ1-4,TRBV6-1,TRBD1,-,TGTGCCAGCAGTGGCTACGACAGGGGTAGGGTTCGTGGTGAAAAACTGTTTTTT,CASSGYDRGRVRGEKLFF
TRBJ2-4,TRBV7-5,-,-,TGTGCCAGAAGCCGGACGGGACTAGATGGTAACGGCGCCAAAAACATTCAGTACTTC,CARSRTGLDGNGAKNIQYF